This paragraph reports one T cell receptor (beta chain). The antigen remains unidentified. The entry originates in a study of cytomegalovirus exposure and HLA in healthy donors. PCR primers comprised 60 Vbeta and 13 Jbeta primers. Repertoires were generated with immunoSEQ multiplex PCR, while TCRdb's copy carries only in-frame clones and drops some. The sample yields 150,000 or so clones, 75% seen once. Although they were nominally healthy when sampled, donors likely had unrecorded immune exposures. Regarding the study as a whole: Segments of the TCR beta V type were, in most cases, productive about 90% or about 30% of the time in an earlier analysis. A few CMV-associated chains proved CMV antigen-specific in vitro.

In germline, CDR1 is LNHDA, CDR2 SQIVND (reference sequence). The V and J ends lost 3 bases and 6 bases respectively, with 12 bases between them. This CDR3 region has 14 residues. The chain is built from TRBV19 and TRBJ1-5; no reliable D call. Sequencing used PBMCs. This TCR was recovered from a woman between 40 and 55 years old in good health and CMV-seropositive. CDR3 sequence (DNA): TGTGCCAGTAGTATGAGTGGCCGGGGTCAGCCCCAGCATTTT. Its protein is CASSMSGRGQPQHF.